Listed below are T cell receptor beta chains from one sample, sequenced in a study of identical twins. TCRdb itself ran the 5' RACE reads through MiXCR, one entry per CDR3 protein. Among 1.5 million to 2 million distinct CDR3 sequences listed, about 32% were seen once. Sequences were obtained from cord blood. Source of these receptors: a newborn girl in good health. Both conserved end residues are part of each CDR3. Fields, in order: CDR3 DNA, CDR3 protein, V gene, J gene, clone size, D gene. A D gene is named only where the DNA matches it firmly. Size tells how often a clone was seen (once, few, many) or the class of an expanded clone, and some rows leave it out.

cdr3_nt: TGTGCCAGCAGACGGGAGGGAAGAACAGAAAGCCCCTACGAGCAGTACTTC
cdr3_aa: CASRREGRTESPYEQYF
v_call: TRBV6-1
j_call: TRBJ2-7
clone_size: few
d_call: TRBD2

cdr3_nt: TGCGCCAGCAGCCAAGTGAACAACAATCAGCCCCAGCATTTT
cdr3_aa: CASSQVNNNQPQHF
v_call: TRBV4-1
j_call: TRBJ1-5
clone_size: NA
d_call: NA

cdr3_nt: TGTGCCAGCAGCTTTCTTCCAGGGTACACCATATATTTT
cdr3_aa: CASSFLPGYTIYF
v_call: TRBV7-9
j_call: TRBJ1-3
clone_size: NA
d_call: NA

cdr3_nt: TGTGCCAGCAGCCAAGGGCAAGGGACTACTTCGAACACCGGGGAGCTGTTTTTT
cdr3_aa: CASSQGQGTTSNTGELFF
v_call: TRBV4-2
j_call: TRBJ2-2
clone_size: few
d_call: TRBD2

cdr3_nt: TGTGCCAGCAGCTTATCTAGCGGGGGGCATTACGAGCAGTACTTC
cdr3_aa: CASSLSSGGHYEQYF
v_call: TRBV7-2
j_call: TRBJ2-7
clone_size: few
d_call: TRBD2

cdr3_nt: TGTGCCATCAGTGAGTCGTGGACAGGGAGGGGCGAGCAGTACTTC
cdr3_aa: CAISESWTGRGEQYF
v_call: TRBV10-3
j_call: TRBJ2-7
clone_size: NA
d_call: NA

cdr3_nt: TGTGCCAGCAGCTCACAGGTTTATGGCTACACCTTC
cdr3_aa: CASSSQVYGYTF
v_call: TRBV7-2
j_call: TRBJ1-2
clone_size: many
d_call: NA

cdr3_nt: TGTGCCAGCAGCCTTCGGGGGACAGACTACAATGAGCAGTTCTTC
cdr3_aa: CASSLRGTDYNEQFF
v_call: TRBV4-2
j_call: TRBJ2-1
clone_size: few
d_call: NA

cdr3_nt: TGTGCCACCAGTGACCTACGGGGCAGGGAATGGAGGAGCAATCAGCCCCAGCATTTT
cdr3_aa: CATSDLRGREWRSNQPQHF
v_call: TRBV24-1
j_call: TRBJ1-5
clone_size: NA
d_call: NA

cdr3_nt: TGTGCCAGCTCACCTGCGCGGGGCGTCTCCCACGAGCAGTACTTC
cdr3_aa: CASSPARGVSHEQYF
v_call: TRBV18
j_call: TRBJ2-7
clone_size: NA
d_call: NA

cdr3_nt: TGCAGCGTTCAAGCCGGACGGGCGCTTGAGGCTTTCTTT
cdr3_aa: CSVQAGRALEAFF
v_call: TRBV29-1
j_call: TRBJ1-1
clone_size: few
d_call: NA

cdr3_nt: TGCAGCGTAATGCTCCCGGGACAGAGCTCTGGGGCCAACGTCCTGACTTTC
cdr3_aa: CSVMLPGQSSGANVLTF
v_call: TRBV29-1
j_call: TRBJ2-6
clone_size: NA
d_call: TRBD1

cdr3_nt: TGCAGTGCTAGTGGGTCAACTAATGAAAAACTGTTTTTT
cdr3_aa: CSASGSTNEKLFF
v_call: TRBV20-1
j_call: TRBJ1-4
clone_size: few
d_call: NA

cdr3_nt: TGTGCCAGCAGCTTAGTAAGGGGAGAGGGGTATGGCTACACCTTC
cdr3_aa: CASSLVRGEGYGYTF
v_call: TRBV7-2
j_call: TRBJ1-2
clone_size: few
d_call: NA

cdr3_nt: TGTGCCAGCAGCGTAGCTTGGGGCCGAAGCACAGATACGCAGTATTTT
cdr3_aa: CASSVAWGRSTDTQYF
v_call: TRBV9
j_call: TRBJ2-3
clone_size: few
d_call: NA

cdr3_nt: TGTGCCAGCAGCTTAGGGTACAGGGGCGTCGAAAAACTGTTTTTT
cdr3_aa: CASSLGYRGVEKLFF
v_call: TRBV7-9
j_call: TRBJ1-4
clone_size: few
d_call: TRBD1

cdr3_nt: TGCAGTGCTGGGGGCAGGGGTGATGAGCAGTTCTTC
cdr3_aa: CSAGGRGDEQFF
v_call: TRBV20-1
j_call: TRBJ2-1
clone_size: few
d_call: NA

cdr3_nt: TGTGCCAGCAGCCGTTATCCGGGAAACTATGGCTACACCTTC
cdr3_aa: CASSRYPGNYGYTF
v_call: TRBV27
j_call: TRBJ1-2
clone_size: NA
d_call: NA

cdr3_nt: TGTGCCAGCAGTGAAGCGCTGGGGGATAGGGGAAACATTCAGTACTTC
cdr3_aa: CASSEALGDRGNIQYF
v_call: TRBV2
j_call: TRBJ2-4
clone_size: few
d_call: NA

cdr3_nt: TGTGCCAGCAGCTTAGAGGATTGGCTGTTCTCTGGAAACACCATATATTTT
cdr3_aa: CASSLEDWLFSGNTIYF
v_call: TRBV7-9
j_call: TRBJ1-3
clone_size: once
d_call: NA

cdr3_nt: TGCGCCAGCAGCCAAGTCTGGGGCAATGAGCAGTTCTTC
cdr3_aa: CASSQVWGNEQFF
v_call: TRBV4-1
j_call: TRBJ2-1
clone_size: few
d_call: NA

cdr3_nt: TGCAGTGCTAGAGAATCCCCAGGGGCCAAAAACATTCAGTACTTC
cdr3_aa: CSARESPGAKNIQYF
v_call: TRBV20-1
j_call: TRBJ2-4
clone_size: NA
d_call: NA

cdr3_nt: TGTGCCAGTGGACTAGCGGGGAACTCCTGCAATGAGCAGTACTTC
cdr3_aa: CASGLAGNSCNEQYF
v_call: TRBV6-1
j_call: TRBJ2-7
clone_size: NA
d_call: TRBD2